This T cell receptor (beta chain) was retrieved from a study of blood T cell repertoires in COVID-19. For the study at large: Sources were T cells, B-cell-depleted T cells, or PBMCs; the material itself was cDNA or gDNA.

Original processing notes: Amplification of reference gene primers provided the estimated nucleated cell counts. The data were produced by immunoSEQ multiplex PCR, yet TCRdb's version contains in-frame clones alone and is incomplete. The V and J calls and clone size come from that table; D and trimming were worked out from the DNA. Among around 120,000 clones, around 78% were seen once, and the ten largest hold about 2%. CDR1 is SGHTA, CDR2 FQGNSA, per germline. Deletions cut 0 bases from V and 9 bases from J, with 8 bases between. The CDR3 sequence is 12 residues long. This TCR came from a man in his 70s with acute or convalescent COVID-19. Sequencing was performed on peripheral blood. The V and J genes are TRBV7-2 and TRBJ2-5, with a possible D match to TRBD2 (5 bases). CDR3 DNA sequence: TGTGCCAGCAGCTTAGCGCGGGCCCCCCAGTACTTC. Translated, it gives CASSLARAPQYF.